The clone carrying this T cell receptor (beta chain) was observed at least ten times. Antigen: not known. This sample is drawn from a study of T-cell memory formation after mild COVID-19. Overall study: Clustering of TCRs was largely donor specific. Overall study results and limits: Cross-reactive memory seemingly joined, as some responding clones were found in pre-infection memory.

MiXCR, run by TCRdb on the 5' RACE reads, gives a single entry per CDR3 protein. The table includes a few hundred thousand distinct CDR3 sequences, less than 25% detected once. Germline CDR1 reads KGHSH; CDR2 reads LQKENI. V lost 5 bases and J lost 2, with 6 bases in between. The CDR3 sequence is 12 residues long. The sample comprised PBMCs or a T cell subset sorted from them (not recorded which). The chain carries TRBV18 and TRBJ2-5, with D uncertain. The receptor was isolated from an adult woman who had mild COVID-19 (a few samples of this study predate the infection). Cell type and time point are not known. The CDR3 spells CASSGLQETQYF. CDR3 bases: TGTGCCAGCTCAGGATTACAAGAGACCCAGTACTTC.